This T cell receptor beta chain was sequenced for a study of human T cells and chemical hapten exposure. This clonotype was picked up many times. Unique molecular identifiers were attached to individual cDNA molecules within the library. MiXCR, run by TCRdb on the RACE reads, gives a single entry per CDR3 protein. The data show fewer than 150,000 distinct CDR3 sequences, 10% to 15% seen once. Germline CDR1 reads DFQATT; CDR2 reads SNEGSKA (reference sequence). CDR3 size: 16 residues. V was pared by 0 bases and J by 2 bases, with 11 bases between. The sample's time point: patch test 2, 6 weeks after DPC sensitization. Described treatment: therapeutic diphenylcyclopropenone sensitization with weekly scalp DPC.

Sample: whole blood, taken in connection with sensitization to the hapten diphenylcyclopropenone (DPC). The origin of this receptor is a woman aged 45-59 years with alopecia areata. Some clones in this sample may be carry-over from other donors' samples. The gene calls are TRBV20-1 and TRBJ2-6; D uncertain. The CDR3 DNA reads as TGCAGTGCTAGAGATCGTAAGGGTGCTGGGGCCAACGTCCTGACTTTC. Protein sequence: CSARDRKGAGANVLTF.